Shown below are 7 T cell receptor beta chains from a single sample sequenced in a study of technical replicates of blood from a handful of donors (dated by TCRdb to 2016 to 2017). To prepare the library, the immunoSEQ multiplex PCR assay was applied. Imported from immuneACCESS, the table was reduced by TCRdb to in-frame sequences with V and J called. These copies leave out some clones; in studies compared against another copy, an unresolved V gene accounts for under half, and the cause of the remainder is not known. A total of some 80,000 clones appear in this sample, approximately 80% of them only once. 3% to 5% of the sample rests with the top ten. The sequencing sample was made of PBMCs. These receptors were taken from a human donor in good health. Some clones in this sample may be carry-over from other donors' samples.

The chain has TRBV2 and TRBJ2-5; D unclear. Trimming took 10 bases from V and 2 from J, leaving 8 bases between them. This CDR3 region has 11 residues. Per the germline V gene, CDR1 is SNHLY and CDR2 is FYNNEI. CDR3 loop: CAIKNQETQYF. CDR3 DNA sequence: TGTGCCATAAAAAATCAAGAGACCCAGTACTTC. The full variable domain, completed using reference TRBV2 and TRBJ2-5, is EPEVTQTPSHQVTQMGQEVILRCVPISNHLYFYWYRQILGQKVEFLVSFYNNEISEKSEIFDDQFSVERPDGSNFTLKIRSTKLEDSAMYFCAIKNQETQYFGPGTRLLVL.

V is TRBV4-2 and J is TRBJ2-3; 7 bases map to TRBD1. This CDR3 has 15 residues. V gave up 3 bases and J gave up 4 bases; unmatched junction bases: 7. Per germline, CDR1 LGHNA and CDR2 YNFKEQ. In DNA form, the CDR3 reads TGTGCCAGCAGCCAGTCTGGACAGGCGCCAGATACGCAGTATTTT. It yields the protein CASSQSGQAPDTQYF.

This clone was counted a single time. The chain recombines TRBV19 with TRBJ1-2; no firm D call. Germline CDR1 reads LNHDA; CDR2 reads SQIVND (reference sequence). The CDR3 length is 12 residues. V was pared by 7 bases and J by 2 bases, with 8 bases between. In DNA, the CDR3 is TGTGCCAGTATTGCAGGCAACTATGGCTACACCTTC. This encodes CASIAGNYGYTF.

The chain carries TRBV7-9 and TRBJ2-7; possibly TRBD1 for D (6 bases). This CDR3 is built from 14 residues. V lost 1 base and J 7 bases, leaving 14 bases between the germline ends. Per germline, CDR1 SEHNR and CDR2 FQNEAQ (reference sequence). DNA for the CDR3: TGTGCCAGCAGCTTAGAAGGGCAGGGGTTTGAGCAGTACTTC. It translates to CASSLEGQGFEQYF.

The chain links TRBV6-6 to TRBJ2-1; TRBD2 might be the D (6 bases). The CDR3 sequence is 14 residues long. Germline values: CDR1 MNHNY, CDR2 SVGAGI (reference sequence). V dropped 2 bases and J dropped 8 bases, with 13 bases sitting between them. The CDR3 nucleotides read TGTGCCAGCAGTTACAGGGGACTGATCGATGAGCAGTTCTTC. Translating it yields CASSYRGLIDEQFF.

This rearrangement joins TRBV27 to TRBJ1-4; D possibly corresponds to TRBD1 (5 bases). The CDR3 covers 16 residues. V was clipped by 4 bases and J by 3 bases, with 15 bases between them. Germline lookup yields CDR1 MNHEY and CDR2 SMNVEV (reference sequence). CDR3 residues: CASSSSRGSANEKLFF. CDR3 coding DNA: TGTGCCAGCAGTTCCAGTCGGGGGTCTGCTAATGAAAAACTGTTTTTT.

V and J are TRBV11-2 and TRBJ2-7, with TRBD1 identical over 8 bases. Germline assignment: CDR1 SGHAT and CDR2 FQNNGV. This CDR3 is 13 amino acids long. Germline trimming cut 5 bases from V and 12 bases from J; bases unmatched to any gene: 12. CDR3 sequence: CASSHAGQVPGYF. The CDR3 nucleotides read TGTGCCAGCAGCCACGCGGGACAGGTCCCTGGGTACTTC.